This is a list of T cell receptor beta chains from one sample in a study of cytomegalovirus exposure and HLA in healthy donors. Profiling relied on immunoSEQ multiplex PCR, and the TCRdb table lists in-frame clones only, not all of them. The sample contains about 150,000 clones, roughly 82% of which appear only once. The sequencing sample was made of PBMCs. The origin of the receptors is a woman aged 45-65 years in good health and CMV-seropositive. Both conserved end residues are part of each CDR3. Each record gives: V gene, D gene, J gene, clone size, CDR3 protein, CDR3 DNA. D genes are given only for firm matches. Some rows have no size entry. The others give once, few or many, or a class for an expanded clone.

V gene: TRBV2; D gene: -; J gene: TRBJ2-3; clone size: -; CDR3 protein: CASRALPGHSTDTQYF; CDR3 DNA: TGTGCCAGCAGAGCTTTACCGGGACACTCCACAGATACGCAGTATTTT
V gene: TRBV6-5; D gene: -; J gene: TRBJ1-1; clone size: -; CDR3 protein: CASSYRVNTEAFF; CDR3 DNA: TGTGCCAGCAGCTATAGAGTGAACACTGAAGCTTTCTTT
V gene: TRBV5-1; D gene: TRBD1; J gene: TRBJ1-2; clone size: -; CDR3 protein: CASSLGGVGGNYGYTF; CDR3 DNA: TGCGCCAGCAGCTTGGGTGGTGTAGGGGGCAACTATGGCTACACCTTC
V gene: TRBV27; D gene: -; J gene: TRBJ2-2; clone size: -; CDR3 protein: CASSFYGSGELFF; CDR3 DNA: TGTGCCAGCAGTTTTTACGGGTCCGGGGAGCTGTTTTTT
V gene: TRBV11-2; D gene: -; J gene: TRBJ1-6; clone size: -; CDR3 protein: CASSLSGAGISSPLHF; CDR3 DNA: TGTGCCAGCAGCTTAAGTGGTGCGGGAATCTCTTCACCCCTCCACTTT
V gene: TRBV2; D gene: TRBD1; J gene: TRBJ1-1; clone size: -; CDR3 protein: CARAPTGVRTEAFF; CDR3 DNA: TGTGCCAGGGCCCCGACAGGGGTGAGAACTGAAGCTTTCTTT
V gene: TRBV9; D gene: TRBD1; J gene: TRBJ1-5; clone size: -; CDR3 protein: CASSPNGEQGAKPQHF; CDR3 DNA: TGTGCCAGCAGCCCAAATGGGGAACAGGGGGCCAAGCCCCAGCATTTT
V gene: TRBV7-8; D gene: -; J gene: TRBJ2-4; clone size: -; CDR3 protein: CASSRDTLNIQYF; CDR3 DNA: TGTGCCAGCAGCCGGGACACCTTAAACATTCAGTACTTC
V gene: TRBV27; D gene: TRBD2; J gene: TRBJ2-1; clone size: -; CDR3 protein: CASGLGGSSYNEQFF; CDR3 DNA: TGTGCCAGCGGCCTCGGGGGGAGCTCCTACAATGAGCAGTTCTTC
V gene: TRBV30; D gene: -; J gene: TRBJ2-1; clone size: once; CDR3 protein: CAWSVGVTYNEQFF; CDR3 DNA: TGTGCCTGGAGTGTAGGGGTGACCTACAATGAGCAGTTCTTC
V gene: TRBV6-1; D gene: -; J gene: TRBJ2-7; clone size: -; CDR3 protein: CASSPGLEQYF; CDR3 DNA: TGTGCCAGCAGTCCGGGACTTGAGCAGTACTTC
V gene: TRBV2; D gene: -; J gene: TRBJ1-2; clone size: -; CDR3 protein: CASREREHYGYTF; CDR3 DNA: TGTGCCAGCAGGGAGAGGGAACACTATGGCTACACCTTC
V gene: TRBV12-5; D gene: TRBD2; J gene: TRBJ2-7; clone size: -; CDR3 protein: CASGSGASGAIYEQYF; CDR3 DNA: TGTGCTAGTGGTTCCGGCGCAAGCGGGGCAATATACGAGCAGTACTTC
V gene: TRBV11-3; D gene: -; J gene: TRBJ1-6; clone size: -; CDR3 protein: CASSLGGASPLHF; CDR3 DNA: TGTGCCAGCAGCTTAGGAGGAGCTTCACCCCTCCACTTT
V gene: TRBV6-1; D gene: -; J gene: TRBJ2-1; clone size: -; CDR3 protein: CASTDAGNHEQFF; CDR3 DNA: TGTGCCAGCACCGATGCGGGGAACCATGAGCAGTTCTTC
V gene: TRBV10-2; D gene: TRBD2; J gene: TRBJ2-1; clone size: -; CDR3 protein: CASSSSGGASNEQFF; CDR3 DNA: TGCGCCAGCAGTTCTAGCGGGGGGGCGAGCAATGAGCAGTTCTTC
V gene: TRBV7-2; D gene: -; J gene: TRBJ2-3; clone size: -; CDR3 protein: CASSFDPGDTQYF; CDR3 DNA: TGTGCCAGCAGCTTCGATCCAGGGGATACGCAGTATTTT
V gene: TRBV27; D gene: -; J gene: TRBJ1-6; clone size: once; CDR3 protein: CASSLSRVGISNSPLHF; CDR3 DNA: TGTGCCAGCAGTTTGTCGAGGGTAGGGATAAGTAATTCACCCCTCCACTTT
V gene: TRBV30; D gene: TRBD2; J gene: TRBJ2-7; clone size: -; CDR3 protein: CASTGLAGGYEQYF; CDR3 DNA: TGTGCCTCCACGGGACTAGCGGGGGGCTATGAGCAGTACTTC
V gene: TRBV27; D gene: TRBD2; J gene: TRBJ2-7; clone size: -; CDR3 protein: CASSFASGVYEQYF; CDR3 DNA: TGTGCCAGCAGTTTCGCTAGCGGGGTCTACGAGCAGTACTTC
V gene: TRBV11-3; D gene: -; J gene: TRBJ2-4; clone size: once; CDR3 protein: CASSLILERGQVKNIQYF; CDR3 DNA: -
V gene: TRBV4-3; D gene: TRBD1; J gene: TRBJ2-7; clone size: -; CDR3 protein: CASSTNRGKGHEQYF; CDR3 DNA: TGCGCCAGCAGTACAAACAGGGGGAAAGGGCACGAGCAGTACTTC
V gene: TRBV7-9; D gene: -; J gene: TRBJ2-3; clone size: -; CDR3 protein: CASSQGSTDTQYF; CDR3 DNA: TGTGCCAGCAGCCAGGGTAGCACAGATACGCAGTATTTT
V gene: TRBV14; D gene: -; J gene: TRBJ1-4; clone size: -; CDR3 protein: CASSQVRATNEKLFF; CDR3 DNA: TGTGCCAGCAGCCAAGTCAGGGCGACTAATGAAAAACTGTTTTTT
V gene: TRBV25-1; D gene: TRBD1; J gene: TRBJ1-1; clone size: -; CDR3 protein: CASSDRGRTDTEAFF; CDR3 DNA: TGTGCCAGCAGTGACAGGGGGCGGACGGACACTGAAGCTTTCTTT
V gene: TRBV6-6; D gene: -; J gene: TRBJ1-1; clone size: few; CDR3 protein: CASNGGSEAFF; CDR3 DNA: TGTGCCAGCAACGGGGGGTCTGAAGCTTTCTTT
V gene: TRBV5-6; D gene: -; J gene: TRBJ2-7; clone size: -; CDR3 protein: CASSSSYEQYF; CDR3 DNA: TGTGCCAGCAGCTCTTCCTACGAGCAGTACTTC
V gene: TRBV11-2; D gene: TRBD1; J gene: TRBJ2-2; clone size: -; CDR3 protein: CASSLGQGVTGELFF; CDR3 DNA: TGTGCCAGCAGCTTAGGTCAGGGGGTCACCGGGGAGCTGTTTTTT
V gene: TRBV6-5; D gene: TRBD1; J gene: TRBJ2-7; clone size: once; CDR3 protein: CASSYQTGSYEQYF; CDR3 DNA: TGTGCCAGCAGTTATCAGACAGGGAGCTACGAGCAGTACTTC
V gene: TRBV29-1; D gene: -; J gene: TRBJ1-5; clone size: -; CDR3 protein: CSVEVSQRQREDQPQHF; CDR3 DNA: TGCAGCGTTGAAGTCTCCCAGAGACAGAGGGAGGATCAGCCCCAGCATTTT
V gene: TRBV7-9; D gene: -; J gene: TRBJ2-7; clone size: -; CDR3 protein: CASSLAGGTGRGDEQYF; CDR3 DNA: TGTGCCAGCAGCTTAGCGGGTGGGACTGGTAGGGGCGACGAGCAGTACTTC
V gene: TRBV30; D gene: -; J gene: TRBJ1-5; clone size: -; CDR3 protein: CAWNGGRVKEPQHF; CDR3 DNA: TGTGCCTGGAATGGAGGAAGGGTGAAAGAGCCCCAGCATTTT
V gene: TRBV12-5; D gene: -; J gene: TRBJ1-5; clone size: -; CDR3 protein: CASGPNQPQHF; CDR3 DNA: TGTGCTAGTGGCCCTAATCAGCCCCAGCATTTT
V gene: TRBV19; D gene: TRBD1; J gene: TRBJ1-4; clone size: -; CDR3 protein: CASTMTGGGEKLFF; CDR3 DNA: TGTGCCAGTACCATGACAGGGGGAGGTGAAAAACTGTTTTTT
V gene: TRBV5-1; D gene: TRBD1; J gene: TRBJ2-1; clone size: -; CDR3 protein: CASSLGDRVDEQFF; CDR3 DNA: TGCGCCAGCAGCTTGGGCGACAGGGTCGATGAGCAGTTCTTC
V gene: TRBV18; D gene: -; J gene: TRBJ1-3; clone size: -; CDR3 protein: CASSPPSRPGNTIYF; CDR3 DNA: TGTGCCAGCTCACCGCCTTCCAGGCCCGGAAACACCATATATTTT
V gene: TRBV6-6; D gene: -; J gene: TRBJ1-5; clone size: -; CDR3 protein: CASSGRDNFHQPQHF; CDR3 DNA: TGTGCCAGCAGTGGCCGGGACAATTTCCACCAGCCCCAGCATTTT
V gene: TRBV19; D gene: -; J gene: TRBJ2-3; clone size: -; CDR3 protein: CASSRTVSTDTQYF; CDR3 DNA: TGTGCCAGTAGTAGGACAGTTAGCACAGATACGCAGTATTTT
V gene: TRBV5-6; D gene: -; J gene: TRBJ1-5; clone size: -; CDR3 protein: CASSLGQSNQPQHF; CDR3 DNA: TGTGCCAGCAGCTTGGGTCAGAGCAATCAGCCCCAGCATTTT
V gene: TRBV19; D gene: -; J gene: TRBJ2-4; clone size: few; CDR3 protein: CASSGTTLAKNIQYF; CDR3 DNA: TGTGCCAGTAGCGGGACAACGCTAGCCAAAAACATTCAGTACTTC
V gene: TRBV6-6; D gene: -; J gene: TRBJ1-1; clone size: -; CDR3 protein: CASSYEDSPNTEAFF; CDR3 DNA: TGTGCCAGCAGTTACGAGGACAGTCCGAACACTGAAGCTTTCTTT
V gene: TRBV23-1; D gene: TRBD1; J gene: TRBJ1-6; clone size: -; CDR3 protein: CASSQSGTATNSPLHF; CDR3 DNA: TGCGCCAGCAGTCAATCCGGGACAGCCACTAATTCACCCCTCCACTTT
V gene: TRBV5-6; D gene: -; J gene: TRBJ2-7; clone size: -; CDR3 protein: CASSLSNYEQYF; CDR3 DNA: TGTGCCAGCAGCCTCAGTAACTACGAGCAGTACTTC
V gene: TRBV29-1; D gene: -; J gene: TRBJ1-3; clone size: -; CDR3 protein: CSVRTGTSGNTIYF; CDR3 DNA: TGCAGCGTGAGAACAGGGACATCTGGAAACACCATATATTTT
V gene: TRBV4-3; D gene: -; J gene: TRBJ2-7; clone size: -; CDR3 protein: CASSQELSILSYEQYF; CDR3 DNA: TGCGCCAGCAGCCAAGAGTTAAGCATACTATCCTACGAGCAGTACTTC
V gene: TRBV15; D gene: TRBD1; J gene: TRBJ2-7; clone size: -; CDR3 protein: CATRLGQGASYEQYF; CDR3 DNA: TGTGCCACCAGACTCGGACAGGGGGCATCCTACGAGCAGTACTTC
V gene: TRBV7-2; D gene: -; J gene: TRBJ2-2; clone size: -; CDR3 protein: CASSSGVNTGELFF; CDR3 DNA: TGTGCCAGCAGCTCGGGGGTAAACACCGGGGAGCTGTTTTTT